This T cell receptor beta chain was recorded in a study of T cells of healthy individuals. This clonotype occurred many times. Via MiXCR, TCRdb re-called the 5' RACE reads, giving one row per CDR3 protein. The table lists about 82,000 distinct CDR3 sequences, about 5% of them singletons. This TCR came from a female donor in good health.

DNA for the CDR3: TGCAGTGCTAGAGATAGGGGGCAGGGGAATCGACCCCTCCACTTT. The encoded protein is CSARDRGQGNRPLHF. J is TRBJ1-6 and V is TRBV20-1; 7 bases match TRBD1. After removal of 0 bases from V and 12 bases from J, the junction contained 11 bases not matched to a gene. Per the germline V gene, CDR1 is DFQATT and CDR2 is SNEGSKA (reference sequence). The CDR3 covers 15 residues.